Following are 25 T cell receptor beta chains from one sample sequenced in a study of shared clonotypes between healthy human individuals. Generated by immunoSEQ multiplex PCR, the TCRdb table keeps only in-frame clones and is missing some. The data show some 1 million clones, about 70% seen once. Sequencing was carried out using memory CD4+ T cells sorted from blood. Sample subset: CD45RA-negative fraction. The origin of the receptors is a man between 18 and 29 years old in good health.

This clone was picked up a small number of times. The DNA for the CDR3 is TGTGCCAGCAGTCCCCGGGGGGGAGTAGATTATGAGCAGTTCTTC. It encodes CASSPRGGVDYEQFF. This sequence joins TRBV6-1 and TRBJ2-1; 8 bases map to TRBD2. The ends lost 5 bases at V and 8 bases at J; junction bases unmatched: 11. The CDR3 covers 15 residues. The germline gives CDR1 MNHNS, CDR2 SASEGT.

This clone came up many times. The chain has TRBV5-4 and TRBJ1-1; no firm D call. Germline CDR1 is SGHNT and CDR2 is YYREEE (reference sequence). The CDR3 spans 13 residues. The V gene lost 1 base and the J gene lost 4 bases, with 8 bases spanning the gap. CDR3 protein: CASSLFVGTEAFF. The CDR3 nucleotides read TGTGCCAGCAGCTTGTTTGTGGGCACTGAAGCTTTCTTT.

This clone was recorded at least ten times. The chain employs TRBV5-1 and TRBJ2-1; D ambiguous. The length of the CDR3 is 14 residues. Trimming cost V 0 bases and J 8 bases, with 12 bases left between them. Per the germline V gene, CDR1 is SGHRS and CDR2 is YFSETQ. The CDR3 sequence: CASSLEATFDEQFF. CDR3 sequence (DNA): TGCGCCAGCAGCTTGGAGGCCACATTCGATGAGCAGTTCTTC. Together with reference TRBV5-1 and TRBJ2-1, the CDR3 gives the full variable domain: KAGVTQTPRYLIKTRGQQVTLSCSPISGHRSVSWYQQTPGQGLQFLFEYFSETQRNKGNFPGRFSGRQFSNSRSEMNVSTLELGDSALYLCASSLEATFDEQFFGPGTRLTVL.

Regarding this clone: Mismatch with germline at one junction end may stem from a read error. The V and J genes are TRBV7-7 and TRBJ2-1; 16 bases map to TRBD2. The CDR3 is 17 amino acids. Germline values: CDR1 SSHAT, CDR2 FNYEAQ (reference sequence). CDR3 sequence: CASSSGPGLAGGNEQFF. Here the CDR3 DNA reads TGTGCTAGCAGCTCCGGACCGGGACTAGCGGGAGGGAATGAGCAGTTCTTC.

V and J are TRBV4-3 and TRBJ2-3; 8 nucleotides agree with TRBD1. The CDR3 covers 19 residues. The V gene end was trimmed by 3 bases and the J gene end by 0 bases; junction bases not matched to a gene: 14. CDR1 and CDR2 (germline): LGHNA, YSLEER. CDR3 sequence: CASSHRPSTGASSTDTQYF. The CDR3 coding sequence is TGCGCCAGCAGCCATAGGCCATCGACAGGGGCTTCTAGCACAGATACGCAGTATTTT.

The rearrangement links TRBV11-2 to TRBJ1-6, with D uncertain. The CDR3 is 17 residues long. V gave up 2 bases and J gave up 0 bases, with 11 bases separating them. Germline-derived CDR1 and CDR2 are SGHAT and FQNNGV. This CDR3 reads CASSLNPASSYNSPLHF. The CDR3 DNA is TGTGCCAGCAGCTTAAACCCGGCTAGCTCCTATAATTCACCCCTCCACTTT.

The gene calls are TRBV29-1 and TRBJ2-7; 9 nucleotides agree with TRBD2. V lost 5 bases to trimming and J lost 0 bases; unmatched junction nucleotides: 8. Germline CDR1 is SQVTM and CDR2 is ANQGSEA. The length of the CDR3 is 15 residues. The CDR3 nucleotides read TGCAGCGTTCGGGATAGCGGGGGCAGCTCCTACGAGCAGTACTTC. Translation: CSVRDSGGSSYEQYF.

The chain has TRBV5-4 and TRBJ2-1; 10 nucleotides align to TRBD2. The CDR3 is 14 amino acids. CDR1 and CDR2 from the germline V gene are SGHNT and YYREEE (reference sequence). The V segment lost 4 bases and the J segment 6 bases; nucleotides outside the gene matches: 4. The CDR3 is CASSIAGGTNEQFF. The CDR3 DNA reads TGTGCCAGCAGCATAGCGGGGGGAACCAATGAGCAGTTCTTC.

The chain couples TRBV19 to TRBJ1-5; TRBD1 matches 7 bases. CDR3 length: 14 amino acids. With V trimmed by 4 bases and J by 4 bases, 4 bases remained unmatched. Germline assignment: CDR1 LNHDA and CDR2 SQIVND (reference sequence). The CDR3, as DNA: TGTGCCAGTAGTAACACGGGACAGAATCAGCCCCAGCATTTT. This codes for CASSNTGQNQPQHF.

This clone was counted between two and nine times. This chain connects TRBV7-2 to TRBJ2-5; D gene unclear. V was shortened by 5 bases and J by 1 base, with 2 bases between the two germline ends. Germline CDR1 and CDR2: SGHTA and FQGNSA. CDR3 size: 11 residues. The DNA of the CDR3 is TGTGCCAGCAGCGGCCAAGAGACCCAGTACTTC. This codes for CASSGQETQYF.

This chain uses TRBV11-2 with TRBJ1-1; TRBD1 might be the D (5 bases). CDR3 size: 15 residues. Trimming shortened V by 0 bases and J by 10 bases, and 18 bases separated the two germline ends. CDR1 and CDR2 (germline): SGHAT, FQNNGV. For the CDR3, the DNA is TGTGCCAGCAGCTTAGACCTCGGGGTTCAGGGAGTAGCTTTCTTT. This codes for CASSLDLGVQGVAFF.

This clone was counted once. The genes are TRBV5-1 and TRBJ2-1, with D possibly TRBD1 on 7 matching bases. Looked up from germline, CDR1 is SGHRS and CDR2 is YFSETQ. Trimming shortened V by 2 bases and J by 8 bases, and 17 bases separated the two germline ends. The CDR3 spans 15 residues. The CDR3 DNA is TGCGCCAGCAGCTTTCCAGGGGGGAAGAGTGATGAGCAGTTCTTC. Protein product: CASSFPGGKSDEQFF.

This clone appeared a few times. The chain has TRBV4-3 and TRBJ1-4, with 9 bases lining up with TRBD1. CDR3 length: 15 residues. In germline, CDR1 is LGHNA, CDR2 YSLEER. The V and J ends lost 0 bases and 7 bases, in that order; junction bases with no gene match: 3. The CDR3: CASSQETGGSEKLFF. The CDR3 DNA reads TGCGCCAGCAGCCAAGAAACAGGGGGCTCTGAAAAACTGTTTTTT.

The rearrangement links TRBV20-1 to TRBJ2-7; D unclear. Germline V gene sequence: CDR1 DFQATT, CDR2 SNEGSKA (reference sequence). This CDR3 comprises 11 residues. V gave up 6 bases and J gave up 3 bases, with 9 bases separating them. The CDR3 coding sequence is TGCAGTGCAACGTACAGCTACGAGCAGTACTTC. It codes for CSATYSYEQYF.

This CDR3 reads CASSLDSGAAYEQYF. The CDR3 bases are TGTGCCAGCAGCTTAGATAGCGGGGCCGCCTACGAGCAGTACTTC. The J gene is TRBJ2-7, the V gene TRBV7-2; the match to TRBD2 covers 8 bases. The CDR3 has 15 amino acids. Losses at the gene ends were 1 base for V and 2 bases for J; bases not matched to a gene: 4. The germline gives CDR1 SGHTA, CDR2 FQGNSA.

The rearrangement joins TRBV7-9 to TRBJ2-7; 7 bases are a match to TRBD2. V was pared by 6 bases and J by 0 bases, with 5 bases of the junction left unmatched. The CDR3 sequence is 14 residues long. The germline CDR1 and CDR2 sequences are SEHNR and FQNEAQ (reference sequence). This chain's CDR3 is CASSSRTSSYEQYF. DNA of the CDR3: TGTGCCAGCAGTTCTCGGACTAGCTCCTACGAGCAGTACTTC.

The rearrangement uses TRBV19 and TRBJ2-3, with D possibly being TRBD1 (6 bases). In germline, CDR1 is LNHDA, CDR2 SQIVND (reference sequence). V shed 5 bases and J shed 6 bases, with 9 bases lying between them. CDR3 length equals 12 residues. CDR3 residues: CASSEQGDTQYF. Written as DNA, the CDR3 is TGTGCCAGTAGTGAGCAGGGGGATACGCAGTATTTT.

The chain carries TRBV19 and TRBJ2-7; possibly TRBD2 for D (6 bases). Germline V CDR1 and CDR2: LNHDA, SQIVND (reference sequence). The V gene lost 4 bases and the J gene lost 3 bases, with 19 bases spanning the gap. The CDR3 loop spans 16 amino acids. Here the CDR3 reads CASSKAGTGGNYEQYF. CDR3 DNA sequence: TGTGCCAGTAGTAAGGCGGGGACCGGGGGTAACTACGAGCAGTACTTC.

This clone was observed a single time. Given a much more abundant clone one base away, this may be a read error. The sample contains more than one DNA sequence encoding this CDR3. V and J are TRBV5-6 and TRBJ1-2; tentatively, D is TRBD1 (6 bases). The CDR3 has 13 amino acids. The germline V gene encodes CDR1 SGHDT and CDR2 YYEEEE. Trimming cost V 4 bases and J 2 bases, with 9 bases left between them. This CDR3 is CASSPTGNYGYTF. CDR3 in DNA: TGTGCCAGCAGCCCTACAGGGAACTATGGCTACACCTTC.

The gene calls are TRBV5-3 and TRBJ2-4, with 10 positions matching TRBD2. TRBV5-3 is an ORF, and what it does is uncertain. The CDR3 runs to 16 residues. The trim removed 4 bases at V and 3 bases at J, leaving 7 bases unmatched. The CDR3 loop reads CARSPWTSGDKNIQYF. The CDR3 DNA follows: TGTGCCAGAAGCCCCTGGACTAGCGGTGACAAAAACATTCAGTACTTC.

The V call is TRBV19, the J call TRBJ1-1; possibly TRBD1 for D (5 bases). V lost 5 bases, J lost 1 base, and 5 bases lay in between. Germline V gene sequence: CDR1 LNHDA, CDR2 SQIVND (reference sequence). This CDR3 region has 12 residues. This CDR3 is CASSGGNTEAFF. In DNA, the CDR3 is TGTGCCAGTAGTGGGGGGAACACTGAAGCTTTCTTT.

J is TRBJ2-7 and V is TRBV7-2; D remains ambiguous. CDR1 SGHTA and CDR2 FQGNSA come from the germline V gene. This CDR3 region has 12 residues. V was shortened by 1 base and J by 6 bases, with 7 bases between the two germline ends. The CDR3 here is CASSLDTGEQYF. The CDR3 DNA reads as TGTGCCAGCAGCTTAGACACTGGCGAGCAGTACTTC. The full variable domain, completed using reference TRBV7-2 and TRBJ2-7, is GAGVSQSPSNKVTEKGKDVELRCDPISGHTALYWYRQSLGQGLEFLIYFQGNSAPDKSGLPSDRFSAERTGGSVSTLTIQRTQQEDSAVYLCASSLDTGEQYFGPGTRLTVT.

A word on this clone: Other nucleotide sequences from this sample produce the same CDR3. V usage is TRBV5-1 and J usage is TRBJ2-1; 9 bases map to TRBD2. The germline V gene encodes CDR1 SGHRS and CDR2 YFSETQ. J gave up 0 bases and V 4 bases, and 2 bases lay outside the gene matches. CDR3 length: 15 amino acids. The CDR3 nucleotides read TGCGCCAGCAGCAGCGGGGGGAGCTCCTACAATGAGCAGTTCTTC. Protein product: CASSSGGSSYNEQFF.

This clone was detected a few times. The gene calls are TRBV27 and TRBJ2-7, with D tentatively TRBD2 (6 bases). Germline-derived CDR1 and CDR2 are MNHEY and SMNVEV (reference sequence). This CDR3 spans 18 amino acids. V lost 2 bases and J lost 1, with 21 bases in between. The CDR3 region has the DNA TGTGCCAGCAGTTTAAGAAAACATGGGGGAGGTGGGTCCTACGAGCAGTACTTC. It encodes CASSLRKHGGGGSYEQYF.

The chain uses TRBV7-3 and TRBJ1-2; D unclear. Germline-derived CDR1 and CDR2 are SGHTA and FQGTGA. Trimming took 5 bases from V and 8 from J, leaving 21 bases between them. The CDR3 has 15 residues. The CDR3 nucleotides read TGTGCCAGCAGCCCCAGCGGAACGTCTTTACGGGGCTACACCTTC. Its translation: CASSPSGTSLRGYTF. Based on the CDR3 plus reference TRBV7-3 and TRBJ1-2, the full variable domain is GAGVSQTPSNKVTEKGKYVELRCDPISGHTALYWYRQSLGQGPEFLIYFQGTGAADDSGLPNDRFFAVRPEGSVSTLKIQRTERGDSAVYLCASSPSGTSLRGYTFGSGTRLTVV.